This T cell receptor beta chain was recorded in a study of blood T cell repertoires in COVID-19 (dated by TCRdb to 2020 to 2022). Some background on the complete study: Collaborator samples came from the United States, Italy and Spain and covered acute and convalescent phases of COVID-19. The material from the prospective study consisted of cDNA or gDNA derived from T cells, B-cell-depleted T cells, or PBMCs. Subjects who had been exposed to COVID-19, were actively infected with it, or had recovered from it provided the deeply sampled blood TCRbeta repertoires that made up the dataset. A freely available public database, intended as a resource for researchers studying the immune response to SARS-CoV-2, is where the repertoires were released. The samples were drawn from the first 160 participants of the ongoing ImmuneRACE study and from 1,254 subjects provided by 6 global collaborators. The sample metadata nearly always contained a de-identified subject ID, COVID-19 status, age in years and sex. Where HLA class I and class II types were available, the types were taken from metadata supplied by the sample provider, not from assay-based typing.

Whole blood was collected in K2EDTA tubes by collaborating institutions according to the institutions' own protocols. For TCRbeta analysis, collaborator samples were shipped as frozen whole blood, as isolated PBMCs, or as DNA extracted from either sample type. General study outcomes and caveats: How much clinical and demographic metadata was included differed by source and by participant, and the metadata was provided uncurated.

The immunoSEQ Assay, a bias-controlled multiplex PCR, was used to amplify TCRbeta CDR3 regions from genomic DNA. The published analysis was carried out like this. The number of nucleated cells in each sample was estimated from the amplification of reference gene primers within the assay. Sequence reads were collapsed and filtered to measure the absolute abundance of every unique TCRbeta CDR3 rearrangement. Productive Simpson clonality was computed per sample as the square root of Simpson's diversity index over productive rearrangements. The source is immuneACCESS, and TCRdb retained only in-frame sequences with V and J called. Part of the clones is not carried over; for the studies checked, unresolved V genes explain less than half of this, and the remainder is unexplained. The V and J calls and clone size are taken from that table; D and trimming were inferred from the DNA. Within this sample are approximately 72,000 clones, with approximately 85% of them counted one time only. The ten most abundant clones make up roughly 24% of the sample.

From cysteine to phenylalanine, the CDR3 is 17 amino acids long. Only the CDR3 DNA is retained, 51 bases long and in frame from the first base. CDR1 and CDR2, per the germline V gene, are KGHDR and SFDVKD. V ends up 4 bases short and J 4 bases short, with an unmatched junction base count of 12. Notes on this clone: Its antigen remains undetermined. Within one base of it there is no much larger clone, and no base qualities were kept.

The chain links TRBV24-1 with TRBJ2-1; TRBD1 fits 7 bases in the junction. The receptor was derived from a man in his forties or fifties with acute or convalescent COVID-19. Sequenced input: peripheral blood. The bases are TGTGCCACCAGTGAAGGTAACAGGGGATTAGGATACAATGAGCAGTTCTTC. Its translation is CATSEGNRGLGYNEQFF.